The sequence of this T cell receptor (beta chain) was determined in a study of cytomegalovirus exposure and HLA in healthy donors. Study summary: In terms of ancestry, the Caucasian-associated cluster contained roughly 81% of the roughly 400 genotyped donors.

The CDR3 extends over 13 amino acids. The V and J ends lost 4 bases and 6 bases, in that order; junction bases with no gene match: 5. CDR1 is GTSNPN, CDR2 SVGIG, per germline (reference sequence). The PCR had 60 Vbeta and 13 Jbeta primers. Generated by immunoSEQ multiplex PCR, the TCRdb table keeps only in-frame clones and is missing some. Of tens of thousands of clones in the sample, 55% to 75% were seen once. The sample taken for sequencing was PBMCs. The V and J genes are TRBV30 and TRBJ2-7; the match to TRBD1 covers 11 bases. The sequence came from a man between 25 and 39 years old in good health and CMV-seropositive. As DNA, the CDR3 is TGTGCCTGGACCGGGACAGGGGGGGGCGAGCAGTACTTC. Amino acids: CAWTGTGGGEQYF.